This T cell receptor beta chain was observed in a study of early T cells in non-severe SARS-CoV-2 infection. Overall study: Chains were unpaired, as sequencing was done on bulk RNA from unsorted whole blood. Study results and limitations: Anti-spike CD8 responses were favored by VDJdb matching, which missed private and CD4 specificities.

For this clonotype: What it recognizes is unknown.

cDNA molecules, individually, were tagged with unique molecular identifiers. TCRdb analysed the 5' RACE reads with MiXCR anew, one entry per CDR3 protein. The data hold tens of thousands of distinct CDR3 sequences, with less than 15% observed a single time. V lost 10 bases to trimming and J lost 0 bases, with 10 bases between them. CDR3 size: 14 residues. CDR1 MNHNS and CDR2 SASEGT come from the germline V gene. Sequences were derived from whole blood, sampled at baseline. This clonotype was sampled from an adult who was a healthcare worker with PCR-confirmed SARS-CoV-2 infection or an uninfected control (not recorded which). V usage is TRBV6-1 and J usage is TRBJ1-6; D gene ambiguous. CDR3 bases: TGTGCCACCGACGGAAGCTCCTATAATTCACCCCTCCACTTT. This gives the protein CATDGSSYNSPLHF.